What follows is one T cell receptor (beta chain) and its context. As yet, its antigen is unknown. The V gene's germline CDR1 is SGHKS and CDR2 YYEKEE (reference sequence). Trimming stripped 0 bases from V and 2 bases from J, with 6 bases between. There are 15 residues in the CDR3. This specimen belongs to a study of early T cells in non-severe SARS-CoV-2 infection. Whole-study results and caveats: The VDJdb matching leaned toward anti-spike CD8 responses and overlooked private and CD4 specificities.

Individual cDNA molecules were tagged with unique molecular identifiers. MiXCR, applied by TCRdb to the 5' RACE reads, yields one record per CDR3 protein. The sample includes over 80,000 distinct CDR3 sequences, around 15% seen only once; the top ten take approximately 11%. The rearrangement uses TRBV5-5 and TRBJ2-6; unclear D gene. Input material: whole blood. The sequence was obtained from an adult who was a healthcare worker with PCR-confirmed SARS-CoV-2 infection or an uninfected control (not recorded which). This CDR3 reads CASSLVLAGANVLTF. DNA for the CDR3: TGTGCCAGCAGCTTGGTCTTAGCTGGGGCCAACGTCCTGACTTTC. Looking up the rest from reference TRBV5-5 and TRBJ2-6 gives the full variable domain: DAGVTQSPTHLIKTRGQQVTLRCSPISGHKSVSWYQQVLGQGPQFIFQYYEKEERGRGNFPDRFSARQFPNYSSELNVNALLLGDSALYLCASSLVLAGANVLTFGAGSRLTVL.